Sequencing of this T cell receptor beta chain was carried out in a study of T cells in Graves' hyperthyroidism and ophthalmopathy. Amplification targeted TCR beta CDR3 regions from RNA transcripts. Using the HTBI primer set, a first-round RT-PCR was run on the TCR CDR3. TCRdb itself ran the multiplex PCR reads through MiXCR, one entry per CDR3 protein. The sample records approximately 370,000 distinct CDR3 sequences, approximately 18% being singletons. This clonotype came up many times. This CDR3 has 13 amino acids. Germline assignment: CDR1 LNHDA and CDR2 SQIVND (reference sequence). V was clipped by 8 bases and J by 9 bases; unmatched bases: 8. Hyperthyroidism had been newly diagnosed in patients aged 18 to 65, and its duration was under 2 months.

The receptor was isolated from a woman in her twenties or thirties with Graves' hyperthyroidism that later progressed to Graves' ophthalmopathy. The material sequenced was blood. The rearrangement uses TRBV19 and TRBJ2-1; 9 bases are a match to TRBD2. Written as DNA, the CDR3 is TGTGCCAGTGCTAGCGGGGACGGTGGTGAGCAGTTCTTC. As protein: CASASGDGGEQFF.